The sequence of this TCR beta chain was determined in a study of blood T cell repertoires in COVID-19. Original processing methods: It was from reference gene primer amplification that nucleated cell counts were estimated. Generated by immunoSEQ multiplex PCR, the TCRdb table keeps only in-frame clones and is missing some. The V and J calls and clone size come from that table; D and trimming were worked out from the DNA. The sample yields some 50,000 clones, around 87% seen once. The CDR3 loop spans 15 amino acids. V was shortened by 0 bases and J by 9 bases, with 15 bases between the two germline ends. In germline, CDR1 is MGHRA, CDR2 YSYEKL.

The chain carries TRBV4-1 and TRBJ1-5, with a weak D call TRBD1 (6 bases). This TCR was recovered from a middle-aged man with active COVID-19. Input material: peripheral blood. CDR3 sequence reads: CASSQDMDSGRPQHF. DNA for the CDR3: TGCGCCAGCAGCCAAGATATGGACAGTGGGAGGCCCCAGCATTTT.